This T cell receptor (beta chain) stems from a study of T cells in localized non-small cell lung cancer. In its sample, this clone was seen a few times. Its antigen is undetermined. Findings and caveats of the study: Since sequencing was restricted to only one region of the tumor, intratumor heterogeneity remains a possibility. Detection in adjacent lung was observed for a median roughly 62 of the top 100 tumor clones. Uninvolved adjacent lung showed higher T cell clonality than tumor.

Data came from immunoSEQ multiplex PCR; TCRdb stores just in-frame clones and leaves some out. Seen here are around 80,000 clones, around 82% observed once, and the top ten hold 15% to 20%. The sequencing here drew on PBMCs, taken before any cancer treatment. This sequence originates from a man aged 40 to 69 with stage II squamous cell lung carcinoma.

The CDR3 region is CASRLRQSSGNTIYF. In nucleotides, the CDR3 is TGTGCAAGTCGCCTTCGACAGAGCTCTGGAAACACCATATATTTT. J is TRBJ1-3 and V is TRBV12-2; TRBD1 is the table's D call and was not checked against the DNA. TRBV12-2 is annotated as a pseudogene. This CDR3 is 15 amino acids long.